The clone carrying this T cell receptor beta chain was observed a single time. How the authors handled the data: Reference gene primers were amplified, and this amplification served to estimate nucleated cell counts. Repertoires were generated with immunoSEQ multiplex PCR, while TCRdb's copy carries only in-frame clones and drops some. The DNA gave D and trimming, while V, J and clone size come from that table. Of tens of thousands of clones listed, 70% to 80% are singletons. The data originate from a study of blood T cell repertoires in COVID-19. Study details: COVID-19 samples, acute and convalescent, were from the United States, Italy and Spain. PBMCs, B-cell-depleted T cells, or T cells were the source of the cDNA or gDNA that made up the material.

After removal of 4 bases from V and 0 bases from J, the junction contained 12 bases not matched to a gene. This CDR3 contains 17 residues. CDR1 and CDR2 from the germline V gene are SGHRS and YFSETQ. The sequenced sample was peripheral blood. V and J are TRBV5-1 and TRBJ2-7; 8 positions match TRBD1. The origin of this receptor is a man in his sixties or seventies with acute or convalescent COVID-19. The CDR3 is CASSRGQGSPSSYEQYF. CDR3 nucleotides: TGCGCCAGCAGCCGTGGACAGGGCTCTCCGAGCTCCTACGAGCAGTACTTC.